This T cell receptor (beta chain) was identified in a study of post-analysis software for immune sequencing data. Only one count was recorded for this clonotype. Its cognate antigen is unknown. Unique molecular identifiers were present in the TCR beta cDNA libraries. TCRdb fed the PCR reads into MiXCR, producing one record per CDR3 protein. This table holds hundreds of thousands of distinct CDR3 sequences, 25% to 30% found once. Regarding the study as a whole: The authors found that F measure strongly co-clustered same-batch samples. Controls had significantly higher normalized Chao1 diversity than multiple sclerosis patients. Patients carried roughly five TRBV segments more frequently than controls did, and TRBV5-6, TRBV5-1 and TRBV20-1 were among them.

Germline CDR1 reads SGHRS; CDR2 reads YFSETQ. The V end was cut by 4 bases, the J end by 6 bases, with 10 bases between. This CDR3 has 12 amino acids. The chain links TRBV5-1 to TRBJ1-2; D unresolved. This TCR was sampled from a girl between 5 and 17 years old with multiple sclerosis. The specimen was blood. The CDR3 DNA sequence: TGCGCCAGCAGCCCCGAGAAGCATGGCTACACCTTC. Translating it yields CASSPEKHGYTF.